A selection of T cell receptor beta chains follows, all from one sample in a study of T cell responses to AZD1222 COVID-19 vaccine. Sequencing used immunoSEQ multiplex PCR; TCRdb keeps in-frame clones, though not all of them. The sample lists around 200,000 clones; approximately 91% were seen once. Sequenced material: peripheral blood, taken on day 0 of AZD1222 vaccination. The source is an adult in good health. CDR3s include the opening cysteine and the closing phenylalanine or tryptophan. A D gene is named only where the DNA matches it firmly. Rows give clone size only sometimes, using once, few, many, or a class for an expanded clone.

V	J	size	D	DNA	CDR3
TRBV25-1	TRBJ2-7	NA	NA	TGTGCCACCTCAAGGACAGCCTCCTACGAGCAGTACTTC	CATSRTASYEQYF
TRBV13	TRBJ2-7	few	NA	TGTGCCAGCAGCGCCTGGGGTTTATTGCAGTACTTC	CASSAWGLLQYF
TRBV27	TRBJ1-2	NA	NA	TGTGCCAGCAGTAGAGGGACGCCAGCGGGGGGCTACACCTTC	CASSRGTPAGGYTF
TRBV7-8	TRBJ1-1	NA	NA	TGTGCCAGCAACCGAGGGGGGAACACTGAAGCTTTCTTT	CASNRGGNTEAFF
TRBV5-1	TRBJ2-3	NA	NA	TGCGCCAGCAGCTACAGAGTCACAGATACGCAGTATTTT	CASSYRVTDTQYF
TRBV30	TRBJ1-1	NA	NA	TGTGCCTGGGCTCAGGGGAACACTGAAGCTTTCTTT	CAWAQGNTEAFF
TRBV27	TRBJ2-1	NA	NA	TGTGCCAGCAGCCACGAGGCCCAGGGGGGGAGTACCTACAATGAGCAGTTCTTC	CASSHEAQGGSTYNEQFF
TRBV12-3/TRBV12-4	TRBJ2-2	NA	NA	TGTGCCAGCAGAGACACCGGGGAGCTGTTTTTT	CASRDTGELFF
TRBV5-6	TRBJ2-5	NA	NA	TGTGCCAGCAGCTTGTGGAGTATCCAAGAGACCCAGTACTTC	CASSLWSIQETQYF
TRBV7-6	TRBJ2-1	NA	NA	TGTGCCAGCAGCCGCGGGCATAATGAGCAGTTCTTC	CASSRGHNEQFF
TRBV9	TRBJ2-3	NA	TRBD2	TGTGCCAGCAGCGCCCTCGCGGGAGGGCCCACAGATACGCAGTATTTT	CASSALAGGPTDTQYF
TRBV3-1/TRBV3-2	TRBJ1-6	NA	TRBD1	TGTGCCAGCAGCCAAGGCCCAGGGGGCAATAATTCACCCCTCCACTTT	CASSQGPGGNNSPLHF
TRBV21-1	TRBJ1-2	NA	NA	TGTGCCAGCAGCAAACTCGCCGGTGGCTATGGCTACACCTTC	CASSKLAGGYGYTF
TRBV5-7	TRBJ1-2	NA	TRBD1	TGTGCCAGCAGCTCACCGGAGGGGGCGACAGACTACAACTATGGCTACACCTTC	CASSSPEGATDYNYGYTF
TRBV5-4	TRBJ2-2	NA	NA	TGTGCCAGCAGCTTGGCGGGAGAGGCCGGGGAGCTGTTTTTT	CASSLAGEAGELFF
TRBV2	TRBJ1-5	NA	NA	TGTGCCAGCAGTACCCGGACCGTTAGTCAGCCCCAGCATTTT	CASSTRTVSQPQHF
TRBV28	TRBJ1-5	NA	NA	TGTGCCAGCAGTTTAGCCCGATATAGCAATCAGCCCCAGCATTTT	CASSLARYSNQPQHF
TRBV28	TRBJ2-7	NA	NA	TGTGCCAGCAGTTTAGCCGTCGGGACATACGAGCAGTACTTC	CASSLAVGTYEQYF
TRBV3-1/TRBV3-2	TRBJ2-4	NA	NA	TGTGCCAGCAGCCAGGGACCGGGACGAAACATTCAGTACTTC	CASSQGPGRNIQYF
TRBV19	TRBJ1-5	few	NA	TGTGCCAGTAGTATAGATAGAGTTTATAGCAATCAGCCCCAGCATTTT	CASSIDRVYSNQPQHF
TRBV2	TRBJ2-5	NA	NA	TGTGCCCCTAGGGCGGAGGGGGAGACCCAGTACTTC	CAPRAEGETQYF
TRBV29-1	TRBJ2-3	NA	TRBD2	TGCAGCGTTGAGGGCGTTGGTAGCGGGGGTGCTAGCACAGATACGCAGTATTTT	CSVEGVGSGGASTDTQYF
TRBV5-4	TRBJ1-1	NA	NA	TGTGCCAGCAGCTTGGGGGCCAACACTGAAGCTTTCTTT	CASSLGANTEAFF
TRBV11-2	TRBJ1-2	NA	NA	TGTGCCAGCAGCTTTGGCGGAAGTAACTATGGCTACACCTTC	CASSFGGSNYGYTF
TRBV29-1	TRBJ1-1	NA	NA	TGCAGCGTTTGGAGGGATGGGACTGAAGCTTTCTTT	CSVWRDGTEAFF
TRBV28	TRBJ1-1	NA	NA	TGTGCCAGCAGTTTATACAACAGCCCGAGTGCTGAAGCTTTCTTT	CASSLYNSPSAEAFF
TRBV12-5	TRBJ2-1	once	TRBD1	TGTGCTAGTGGTTTGGTAGTTGGGACAGGGCCATACAATGAGCAGTTCTTC	CASGLVVGTGPYNEQFF
TRBV5-4	TRBJ2-4	NA	TRBD1	TGTGCCAGCAGCTCGGACCAGGGGGTGACCAAAAACATTCAGTACTTC	CASSSDQGVTKNIQYF
TRBV7-9	TRBJ1-2	NA	TRBD1	TGTGCCAGCAGCTTAGCATCCGGGACAGACTATGGCTACACCTTC	CASSLASGTDYGYTF
TRBV28	TRBJ2-7	few	TRBD2	TGTGCCAGTTCCGGGGGGGTCAACTACGAGCAGTACTTC	CASSGGVNYEQYF
TRBV7-3	TRBJ1-1	NA	NA	TGTGCCAGCAGCTTAGCGGGGGCCAACACTGAAGCTTTCTTT	CASSLAGANTEAFF
TRBV9	TRBJ2-1	NA	NA	TGTGCCAGCAGCGCAAACTACAATGAGCAGTTCTTC	CASSANYNEQFF
TRBV6-5	TRBJ2-1	NA	NA	TGTGCCAGCACGCAGGGGGGGTCCTACAATGAGCAGTTCTTC	CASTQGGSYNEQFF
TRBV5-4	TRBJ2-7	NA	TRBD2	TGTGCCAGCAGCCCAACTAGCGGGAGGGCCTACGAGCAGTACTTC	CASSPTSGRAYEQYF
TRBV2	TRBJ2-7	NA	TRBD1	TGTGCCAGCAGCCGGGACAGGGACTACGAGCAGTACTTC	CASSRDRDYEQYF
TRBV14	TRBJ2-7	NA	TRBD2	TGTGCCAGCAGCCCCCTGGGGCTAGCGGGACACCACGAGCAGTACTTC	CASSPLGLAGHHEQYF
TRBV3-1/TRBV3-2	TRBJ2-3	NA	TRBD1	TGTGCCAGCAGCGACCGACAGGGGTGGGGAGATACGCAGTATTTT	CASSDRQGWGDTQYF